The subject of this entry is one TCR beta chain. Its target is unknown. This sample stems from a study of long-term antiretroviral therapy in people with HIV. Study-wide findings and caveats: Diversity rose after ART but stayed below transplant donor controls. Whereas controls had wider CDR3 length ranges, HIV repertoires had narrower ones.

Version v3.0 of the immunoSEQ assay was performed at survey level. TCRdb's copy holds only in-frame clones and misses some; the assay was immunoSEQ multiplex PCR. The data show around 30,000 clones, around 92% seen once. Each donor had at least one pre-ART and at least two post-ART PBMC samples. Every sample had 1-10 million cryopreserved PBMC in it before DNA extraction. The clonotype was recovered from a man between 45 and 60 years old with HIV. Specimen: unsorted PBMCs, collected approximately 7.4 years after starting antiretroviral therapy.

The CDR3 DNA follows: TGCGCCAGCAGCTTGGAGGGACGGTATAATGAAAAACTGTTTTTT. Amino acids: CASSLEGRYNEKLFF. J is TRBJ1-4 and V is TRBV5-1; weak D call: TRBD1 (5 bases). CDR1 and CDR2 (germline): SGHRS, YFSETQ. Trimming removed 0 bases from V and 4 bases from J, with 10 bases in between. The CDR3 is 15 amino acids.